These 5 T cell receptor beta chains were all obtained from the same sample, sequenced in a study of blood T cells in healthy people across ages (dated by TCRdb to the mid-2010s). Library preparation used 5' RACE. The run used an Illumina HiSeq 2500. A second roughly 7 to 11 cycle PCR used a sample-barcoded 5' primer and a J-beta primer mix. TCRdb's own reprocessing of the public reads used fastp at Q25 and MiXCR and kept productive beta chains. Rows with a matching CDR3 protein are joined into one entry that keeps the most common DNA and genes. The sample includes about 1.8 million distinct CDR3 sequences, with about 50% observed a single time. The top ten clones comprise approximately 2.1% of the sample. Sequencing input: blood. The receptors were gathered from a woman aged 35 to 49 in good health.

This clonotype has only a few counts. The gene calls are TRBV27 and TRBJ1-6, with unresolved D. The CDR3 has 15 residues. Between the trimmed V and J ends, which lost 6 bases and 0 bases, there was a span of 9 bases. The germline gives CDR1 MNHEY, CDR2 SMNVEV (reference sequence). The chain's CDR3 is CASSEGFSYNSPLHF. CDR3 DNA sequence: TGTGCCAGCAGCGAAGGGTTCTCCTATAATTCACCCCTCCACTTT.

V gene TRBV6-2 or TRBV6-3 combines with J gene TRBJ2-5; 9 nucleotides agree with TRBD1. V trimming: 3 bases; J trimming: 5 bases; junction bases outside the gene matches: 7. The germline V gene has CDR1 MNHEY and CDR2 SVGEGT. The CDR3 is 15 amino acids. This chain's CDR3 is CASSYTGTGFETQYF. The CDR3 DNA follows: TGTGCCAGCAGTTATACCGGGACAGGGTTCGAGACCCAGTACTTC.

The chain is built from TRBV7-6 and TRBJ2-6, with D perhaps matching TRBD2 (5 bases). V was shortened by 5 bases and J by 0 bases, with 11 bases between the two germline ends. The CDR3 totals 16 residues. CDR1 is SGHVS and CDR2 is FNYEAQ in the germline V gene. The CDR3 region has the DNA TGTGCCAGCAGCCCGAGGGTGAACTCTGGGGCCAACGTCCTGACTTTC. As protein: CASSPRVNSGANVLTF.

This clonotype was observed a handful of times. This chain's CDR3 is CASSLASEYNEQFF. The CDR3, as DNA: TGTGCCAGCAGCTTAGCTTCGGAGTACAATGAGCAGTTCTTC. The chain recombines TRBV7-8 with TRBJ2-1; D unclear. The CDR3 covers 14 residues. CDR1 and CDR2 (germline): SGHVS, FQNEAQ. V lost 0 bases and J 4 bases, leaving 7 bases between the germline ends.

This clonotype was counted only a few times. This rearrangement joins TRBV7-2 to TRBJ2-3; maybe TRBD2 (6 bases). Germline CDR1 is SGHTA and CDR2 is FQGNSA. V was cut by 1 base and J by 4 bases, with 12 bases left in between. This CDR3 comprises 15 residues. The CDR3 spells CASSLERLVPDTQYF. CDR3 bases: TGTGCCAGCAGCTTAGAGCGACTAGTCCCAGATACGCAGTATTTT.